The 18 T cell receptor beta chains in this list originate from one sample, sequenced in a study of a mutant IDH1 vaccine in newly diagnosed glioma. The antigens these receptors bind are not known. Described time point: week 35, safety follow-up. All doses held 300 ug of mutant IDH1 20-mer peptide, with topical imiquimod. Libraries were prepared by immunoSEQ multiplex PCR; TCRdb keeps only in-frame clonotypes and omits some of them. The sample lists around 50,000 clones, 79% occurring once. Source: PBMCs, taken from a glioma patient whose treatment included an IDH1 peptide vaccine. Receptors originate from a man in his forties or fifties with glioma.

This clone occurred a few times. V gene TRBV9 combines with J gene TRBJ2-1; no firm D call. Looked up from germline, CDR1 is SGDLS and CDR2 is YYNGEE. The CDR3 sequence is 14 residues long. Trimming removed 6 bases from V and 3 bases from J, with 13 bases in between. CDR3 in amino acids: CASTPRDNYNEQFF. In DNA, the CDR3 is TGTGCCAGCACCCCACGCGACAACTACAATGAGCAGTTCTTC.

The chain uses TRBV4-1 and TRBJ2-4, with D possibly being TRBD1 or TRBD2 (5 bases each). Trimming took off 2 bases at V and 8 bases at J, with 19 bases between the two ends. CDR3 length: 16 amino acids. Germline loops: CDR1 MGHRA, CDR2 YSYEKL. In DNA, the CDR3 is TGCGCCAGCAGCCAAACCGGGGTCGTGGTGGGGGACATTCAGTACTTC. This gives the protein CASSQTGVVVGDIQYF.

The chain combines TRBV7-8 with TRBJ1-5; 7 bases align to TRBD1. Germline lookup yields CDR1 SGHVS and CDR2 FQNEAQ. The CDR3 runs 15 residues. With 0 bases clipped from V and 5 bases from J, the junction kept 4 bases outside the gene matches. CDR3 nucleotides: TGTGCCAGCAGCTTAGCCCAGGGGGTCGATCAGCCCCAGCATTTT. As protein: CASSLAQGVDQPQHF.

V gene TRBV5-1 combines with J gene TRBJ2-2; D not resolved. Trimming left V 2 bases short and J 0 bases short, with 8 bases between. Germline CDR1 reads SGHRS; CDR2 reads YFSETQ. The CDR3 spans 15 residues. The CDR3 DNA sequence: TGCGCCAGCAGCTTACCGCTCGCGAACACCGGGGAGCTGTTTTTT. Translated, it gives CASSLPLANTGELFF. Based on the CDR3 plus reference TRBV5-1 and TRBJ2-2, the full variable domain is KAGVTQTPRYLIKTRGQQVTLSCSPISGHRSVSWYQQTPGQGLQFLFEYFSETQRNKGNFPGRFSGRQFSNSRSEMNVSTLELGDSALYLCASSLPLANTGELFFGEGSRLTVL.

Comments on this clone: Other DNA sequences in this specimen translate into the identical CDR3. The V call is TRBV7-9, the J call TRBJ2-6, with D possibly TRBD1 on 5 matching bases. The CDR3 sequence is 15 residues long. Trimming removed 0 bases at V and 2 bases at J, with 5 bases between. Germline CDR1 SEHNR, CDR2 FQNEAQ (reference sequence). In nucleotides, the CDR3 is TGTGCCAGCAGCTTAGCAGGGGCTGGGGCCAACGTCCTGACTTTC. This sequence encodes CASSLAGAGANVLTF. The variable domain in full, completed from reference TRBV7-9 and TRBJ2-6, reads DTGVSQNPRHKITKRGQNVTFRCDPISEHNRLYWYRQTLGQGPEFLTYFQNEAQLEKSRLLSDRFSAERPKGSFSTLEIQRTEQGDSAMYLCASSLAGAGANVLTFGAGSRLTVL.

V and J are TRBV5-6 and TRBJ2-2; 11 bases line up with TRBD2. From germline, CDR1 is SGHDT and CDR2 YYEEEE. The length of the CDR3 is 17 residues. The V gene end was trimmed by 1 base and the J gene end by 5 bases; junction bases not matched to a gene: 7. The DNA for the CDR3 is TGTGCCAGCAGCTTGCGGCTAGCGGGGGGCTGGACCGGGGAGCTGTTTTTT. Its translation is CASSLRLAGGWTGELFF.

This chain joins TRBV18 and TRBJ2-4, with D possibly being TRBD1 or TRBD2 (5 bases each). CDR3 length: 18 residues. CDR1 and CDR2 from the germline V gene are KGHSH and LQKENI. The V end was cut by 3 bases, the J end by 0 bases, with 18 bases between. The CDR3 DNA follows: TGTGCCAGCTCACCGATCGGGACCTTAGGGCTAGCCAAAAACATTCAGTACTTC. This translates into CASSPIGTLGLAKNIQYF.

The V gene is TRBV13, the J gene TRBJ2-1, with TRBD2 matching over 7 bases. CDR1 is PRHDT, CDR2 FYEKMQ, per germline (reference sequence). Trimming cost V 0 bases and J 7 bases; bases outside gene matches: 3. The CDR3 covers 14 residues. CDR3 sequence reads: CASSLGLARNEQFF. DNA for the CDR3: TGTGCCAGCAGCTTAGGACTAGCGAGGAATGAGCAGTTCTTC.

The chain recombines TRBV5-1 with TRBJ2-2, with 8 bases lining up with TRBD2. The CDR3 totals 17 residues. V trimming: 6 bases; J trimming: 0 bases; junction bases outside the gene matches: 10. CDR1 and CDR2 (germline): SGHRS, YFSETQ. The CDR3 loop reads CASTLPRAGANTGELFF. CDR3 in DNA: TGCGCCAGCACCCTCCCCCGAGCGGGAGCGAACACCGGGGAGCTGTTTTTT. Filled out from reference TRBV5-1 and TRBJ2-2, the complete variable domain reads KAGVTQTPRYLIKTRGQQVTLSCSPISGHRSVSWYQQTPGQGLQFLFEYFSETQRNKGNFPGRFSGRQFSNSRSEMNVSTLELGDSALYLCASTLPRAGANTGELFFGEGSRLTVL.

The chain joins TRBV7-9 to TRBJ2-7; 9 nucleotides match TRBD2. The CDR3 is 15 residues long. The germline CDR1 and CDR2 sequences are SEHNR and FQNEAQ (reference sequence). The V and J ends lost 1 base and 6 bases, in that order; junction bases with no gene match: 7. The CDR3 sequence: CASSLGGGGAGEQYF. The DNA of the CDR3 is TGTGCCAGCAGCTTAGGTGGCGGGGGGGCCGGCGAGCAGTACTTC.

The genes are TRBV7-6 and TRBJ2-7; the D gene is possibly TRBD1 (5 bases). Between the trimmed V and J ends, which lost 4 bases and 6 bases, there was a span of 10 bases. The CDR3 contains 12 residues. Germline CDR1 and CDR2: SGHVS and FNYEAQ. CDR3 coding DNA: TGTGCCAGCAGCTCAACAGGTGTCGAGCAGTACTTC. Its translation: CASSSTGVEQYF.

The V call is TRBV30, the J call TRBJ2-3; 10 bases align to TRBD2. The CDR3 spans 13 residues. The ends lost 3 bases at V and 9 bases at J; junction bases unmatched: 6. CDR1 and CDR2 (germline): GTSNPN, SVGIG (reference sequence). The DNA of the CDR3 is TGTGCCTGGAGGGAGCGGGGGGGCCGCACGCAGTATTTT. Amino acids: CAWRERGGRTQYF.

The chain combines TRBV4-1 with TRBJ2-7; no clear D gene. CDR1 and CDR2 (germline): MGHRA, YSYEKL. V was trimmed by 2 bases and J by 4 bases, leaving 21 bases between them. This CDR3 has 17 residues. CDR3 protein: CASSQSTAYICLYEQYF. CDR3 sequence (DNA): TGCGCCAGCAGCCAATCGACTGCCTATATCTGCCTATACGAGCAGTACTTC.

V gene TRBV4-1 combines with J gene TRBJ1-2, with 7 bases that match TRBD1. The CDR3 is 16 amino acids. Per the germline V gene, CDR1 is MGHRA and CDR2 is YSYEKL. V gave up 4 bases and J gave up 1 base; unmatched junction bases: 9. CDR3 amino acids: CASSPGRGLNNYGYTF. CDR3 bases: TGCGCCAGCAGCCCAGGTAGGGGGCTGAATAACTATGGCTACACCTTC.

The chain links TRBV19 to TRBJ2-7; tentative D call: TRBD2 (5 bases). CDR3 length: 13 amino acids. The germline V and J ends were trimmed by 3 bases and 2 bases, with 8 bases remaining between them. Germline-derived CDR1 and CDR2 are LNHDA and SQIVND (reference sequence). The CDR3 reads CASSIERPYEQYF. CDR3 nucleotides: TGTGCCAGTAGTATCGAGCGGCCCTACGAGCAGTACTTC. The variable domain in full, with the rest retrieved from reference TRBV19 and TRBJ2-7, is DGGITQSPKYLFRKEGQNVTLSCEQNLNHDAMYWYRQDPGQGLRLIYYSQIVNDFQKGDIAEGYSVSREKKESFPLTVTSAQKNPTAFYLCASSIERPYEQYFGPGTRLTVT.

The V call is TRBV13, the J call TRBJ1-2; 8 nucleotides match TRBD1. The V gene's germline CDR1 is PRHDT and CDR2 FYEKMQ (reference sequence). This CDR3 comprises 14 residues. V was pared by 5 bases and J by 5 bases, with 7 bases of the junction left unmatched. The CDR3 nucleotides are TGTGCCAGCAGCCTCGGACAGGGAATATATGGCTACACCTTC. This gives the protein CASSLGQGIYGYTF.

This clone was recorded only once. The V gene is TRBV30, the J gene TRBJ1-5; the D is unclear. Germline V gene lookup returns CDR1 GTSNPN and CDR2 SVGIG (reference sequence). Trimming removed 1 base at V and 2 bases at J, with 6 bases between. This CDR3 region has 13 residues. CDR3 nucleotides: TGTGCCTGGAGTGAGGCAGGCAATCAGCCCCAGCATTTT. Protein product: CAWSEAGNQPQHF. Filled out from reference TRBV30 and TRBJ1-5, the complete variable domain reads SQTIHQWPATLVQPVGSPLSLECTVEGTSNPNLYWYRQAAGRGLQLLFYSVGIGQISSEVPQNLSASRPQDRQFILSSKKLLLSDSGFYLCAWSEAGNQPQHFGDGTRLSIL.

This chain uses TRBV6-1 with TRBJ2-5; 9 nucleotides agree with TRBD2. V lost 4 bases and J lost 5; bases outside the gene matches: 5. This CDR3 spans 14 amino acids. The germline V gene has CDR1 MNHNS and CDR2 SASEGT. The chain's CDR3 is CASSAGLAVETQYF. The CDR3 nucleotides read TGTGCCAGCAGTGCGGGACTAGCAGTCGAGACCCAGTACTTC.